This T cell receptor (beta chain) was found in a study of blood T cells in healthy people across ages. Turning to the study itself: For every two T cells, template switching captured about one barcoded beta molecule. The study, taken as a whole, reports: A roughly linear fall in TCR beta diversity per million T cells was seen with increasing age.

Points on this clonotype: Antigen unknown.

Germline-derived CDR1 and CDR2 are SNHLY and FYNNEI. V gave up 3 bases and J gave up 2 bases, with 14 bases separating them. CDR3 length equals 16 residues. Sample donors were healthy Caucasian individuals that came from Russia, aged about 6 to 95. Together with a sample-barcoded 5' primer, a J-beta primer mix was included in a second PCR lasting roughly 6 to 12 cycles. A tag from a template-switch adaptor with 12 random nucleotides marked each cDNA molecule. Each CDR3 protein is one row after TCRdb ran MiXCR on the 5' RACE reads. The table includes 920,000 or so distinct CDR3 sequences, 40% to 45% detected once.

V is TRBV2 and J is TRBJ2-4; tentative D call: TRBD1 (5 bases). Material for sequencing was blood. This sequence was found in a woman aged 60-75 years in good health. The CDR3 coding sequence is TGTGCCAGCAGTGATGGCAGGGTGTTGACCAAAAACATTCAGTACTTC. This encodes CASSDGRVLTKNIQYF.